This is a list of T cell receptor beta chains from one sample in a study of blood T cell repertoires in COVID-19. Clones were sequenced by immunoSEQ multiplex PCR, and TCRdb holds only the in-frame ones, with some missing. The repertoire has some 140,000 clones, 80% to 85% of them found once; the top ten carry 5% to 7%. Input material: PBMCs or T cells enriched from blood (not recorded which). Receptor source: a man in his forties or fifties with acute COVID-19. CDR3s include the opening cysteine and the closing phenylalanine or tryptophan. A D gene is named only where the DNA matches it firmly. Clone size is stated in some rows and not others, as once, few, many or a class when expanded.

>.|TRBV5-1|TRBJ2-2|.
CASSPISYRATGELFF
>TRBD1|TRBV14|TRBJ2-1|.
CASSQVGDRGVYEQFF
>.|TRBV6-6|TRBJ1-6|.
CASSAATSYNSPLHF
>.|TRBV19|TRBJ1-3|.
CASRKTGNSGNTIYF
>TRBD1|TRBV7-9|TRBJ2-7|.
CASSLGTGLSYEQYF
>TRBD1|TRBV5-1|TRBJ1-1|.
CASSLRDRVNTEAFF
>.|TRBV7-9|TRBJ1-4|once
CASKEPNEKLFF
>.|TRBV9|TRBJ2-1|.
CASSVEGENYNEQFF
>TRBD2|TRBV27|TRBJ2-7|.
CASRDLAGGHYEQYF
>TRBD1|TRBV7-9|TRBJ1-4|.
CASSKGQGGDEKLFF
>.|TRBV11-2|TRBJ2-7|few
CASSLAAGPPREQYF